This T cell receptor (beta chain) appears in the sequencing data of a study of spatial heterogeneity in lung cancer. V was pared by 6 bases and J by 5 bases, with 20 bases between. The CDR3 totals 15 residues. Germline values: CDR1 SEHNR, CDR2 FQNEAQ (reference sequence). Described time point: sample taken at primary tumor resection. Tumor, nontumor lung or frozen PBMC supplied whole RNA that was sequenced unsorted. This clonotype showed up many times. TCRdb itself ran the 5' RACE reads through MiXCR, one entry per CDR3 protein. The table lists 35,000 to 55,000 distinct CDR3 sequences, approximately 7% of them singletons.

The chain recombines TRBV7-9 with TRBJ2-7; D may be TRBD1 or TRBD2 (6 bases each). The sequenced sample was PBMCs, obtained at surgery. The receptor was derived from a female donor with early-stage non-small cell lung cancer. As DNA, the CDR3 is TGTGCCAGCAGATCCAGGGGAAGCGGGCCCCACGAGCAGTACTTC. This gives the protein CASRSRGSGPHEQYF.